The rows below give T cell receptor beta chains drawn from one sample of a study of identical twins. TCRdb fed the 5' RACE reads into MiXCR, producing one record per CDR3 protein. The table has 1.5 million to 2 million distinct CDR3 sequences, under 35% seen once. The source material was cord blood. The receptors derive from a newborn girl in good health. Both conserved end residues are part of each CDR3. The D gene is left open where the match is weak. Rows may omit the clone size; those that give it use once, few, many or a size class.

TRBJ1-2	TRBV7-9	.	.	TGTGCCAGCAGCCCGACCGGCAGGAAATTTAACTATGGCTACACCTTC	CASSPTGRKFNYGYTF
TRBJ2-4	TRBV4-1	few	TRBD2	TGCGCCAGCAGCCCAGGACTAGCGGGAGGGGGTGTAGCCAAAAACATTCAGTACTTC	CASSPGLAGGGVAKNIQYF
TRBJ2-1	TRBV18	.	.	TGTGCCAGCTCACCACCGGGCCCGAATGAGCAGTTCTTC	CASSPPGPNEQFF
TRBJ1-6	TRBV2	few	.	TGTGCCAGCAGTGACCTCCGTAATTCACCCCTCCACTTT	CASSDLRNSPLHF
TRBJ2-2	TRBV29-1	.	TRBD2	TGCAGCGTCCGACTAGCGGGGGGGCTTAACGGGGAGCTGTTTTTT	CSVRLAGGLNGELFF
TRBJ1-1	TRBV10-3	few	TRBD1	TGTGCCATCAGTGAGTCGATTTTTAACGTGGGACAGACCCCTTTCTTT	CAISESIFNVGQTPFF
TRBJ1-6	TRBV21-1	.	.	TGTGCCAGCAGTCAGGGAGGGGAAGGTAATTCACCCCTCCACTTT	CASSQGGEGNSPLHF
TRBJ1-2	TRBV7-8	.	.	TGTGCCAGCAGCCTCCGGTGGGGGTCCTGGGGCCATGGCTACACCTTC	CASSLRWGSWGHGYTF
TRBJ1-6	TRBV19	.	.	TGTGCCAGTAGTATTTTCCGGAATTCACCCCTCCACTTT	CASSIFRNSPLHF
TRBJ1-2	TRBV12-3/TRBV12-4	.	.	TGTGCCACTCAGGGGTACGGCTATGGCTACACCTTC	CATQGYGYGYTF
TRBJ2-6	TRBV29-1	many	TRBD1	TGCAGCGTTCGAAAGGACAGGTCTGGGGCCAACGTCCTGACTTTC	CSVRKDRSGANVLTF
TRBJ2-4	TRBV7-9	few	.	TGTGCCAGCAGCTTAGACGGGATAGCCAAAAACATTCAGTACTTC	CASSLDGIAKNIQYF
TRBJ2-1	TRBV5-6	.	.	TGTGCCAGCACCACGGAGGGGTACAATGAGCAGTTCTTC	CASTTEGYNEQFF
TRBJ2-5	TRBV4-2	.	TRBD2	TGTGCCAGCAGCCAAGCTGGGACTAGCGGGGAGACCCAGTACTTC	CASSQAGTSGETQYF
TRBJ2-7	TRBV29-1	few	TRBD1	TGCAGCGGTGCCCCCGGGACAGTCGCCTACGAGCAGTACTTC	CSGAPGTVAYEQYF
TRBJ2-1	TRBV27	few	TRBD2	TGTGCCAGTGGGCGGGAGACTTCCAATGAGCAGTTCTTC	CASGRETSNEQFF
TRBJ1-6	TRBV29-1	few	TRBD1	TGCAGCGTTGAAGATGGACAGGCGCCCTCCTATAATTCACCCCTCCACTTT	CSVEDGQAPSYNSPLHF
TRBJ2-1	TRBV21-1	.	.	TGTGCCAGCAGCGCACGGGGGACCCCTTACAATGAGCAGTTCTTC	CASSARGTPYNEQFF
TRBJ2-5	TRBV7-9	many	.	TGTGCCAGCAGCTTAGAAATTGGGACCCAGTACTTC	CASSLEIGTQYF
TRBJ2-1	TRBV20-1	few	.	TGCAGTGCTAGCCCTGCCACGTACAATGAGCAGTTCTTC	CSASPATYNEQFF
TRBJ2-7	TRBV14	.	.	TGTGCCAGCAGCTGGGGGGTCGAGCAGTACTTC	CASSWGVEQYF
TRBJ2-5	TRBV5-6	.	.	TGTGCCAGCAGCTTTAGCGGAAAATACCAAGAGACCCAGTACTTC	CASSFSGKYQETQYF